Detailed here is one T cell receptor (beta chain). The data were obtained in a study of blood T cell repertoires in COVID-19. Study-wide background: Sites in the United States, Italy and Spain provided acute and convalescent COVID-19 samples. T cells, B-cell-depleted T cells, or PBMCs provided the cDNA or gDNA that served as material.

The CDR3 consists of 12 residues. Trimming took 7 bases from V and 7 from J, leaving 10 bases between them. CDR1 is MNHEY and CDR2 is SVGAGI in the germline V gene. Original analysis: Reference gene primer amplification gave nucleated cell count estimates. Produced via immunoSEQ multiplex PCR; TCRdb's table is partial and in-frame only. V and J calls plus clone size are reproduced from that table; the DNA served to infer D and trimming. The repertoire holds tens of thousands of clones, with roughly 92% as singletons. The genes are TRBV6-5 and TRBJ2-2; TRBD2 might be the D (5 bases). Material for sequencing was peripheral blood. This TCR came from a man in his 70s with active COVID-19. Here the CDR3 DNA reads TGTGCCAGCACCCCGGCGGGCGGGGAGCTGTTTTTT. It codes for CASTPAGGELFF.